A single TCR beta chain is shown here with its context. What this receptor recognizes is not known. No much larger clonotype is one base removed from it; base qualities were not supplied. The data were obtained in a study of blood T cell repertoires in COVID-19 (dated by TCRdb to about 2020). Study-wide context: Samples from collaborators originated in the United States, Italy and Spain and spanned both the acute and convalescent phases of COVID-19. The material from the prospective study consisted of cDNA or gDNA derived from T cells, B-cell-depleted T cells, or PBMCs. The dataset comprised deeply sampled blood TCRbeta repertoires from subjects exposed to, actively infected with, or recovered from COVID-19. The repertoires were released in a freely available public database intended as a resource for research on the immune response to SARS-CoV-2. Samples were obtained from the ongoing ImmuneRACE study (first 160 participants) and from about 1,300 subjects provided by 6 global collaborators. A de-identified subject ID, COVID-19 status, age in years and sex were almost always included in the sample metadata. Where available, HLA class I and class II types were obtained from metadata supplied by the sample provider rather than from assay-based typing. The paper as a whole reports these results and caveats: How much clinical and demographic metadata was included differed by source and by participant, and the metadata was provided uncurated.

The immunoSEQ Assay, a bias-controlled multiplex PCR, was used to amplify TCRbeta CDR3 regions from genomic DNA. In the original analysis: The number of nucleated cells in each sample was estimated by amplification of reference gene primers within the assay. To quantify the absolute abundance of each unique TCRbeta CDR3 rearrangement, sequence reads were collapsed and filtered. For each sample, productive Simpson clonality was calculated by taking the square root of Simpson's diversity index across productive rearrangements. TCRdb mirrors the immuneACCESS table, restricted to in-frame sequences. Some clones are absent from its copies; in checked studies, under half trace to an unresolved V gene, and the reason for the others is unknown. V, J and clone size are those of that table, while D and trimming were read from the DNA. This sample holds over 100,000 clones; roughly 88% were observed only once. The ten biggest clones cover around a tenth of the sample.

Via the germline V gene, CDR1 is SNHLY and CDR2 FYNNEI. V and J are truncated by 7 bases and 5 bases respectively, leaving an intervening sequence of 15 bases. From its cysteine to its phenylalanine, the CDR3 spans 14 amino acids. Of all the DNA, just the CDR3 is kept, 42 bases in frame from base 1. Each collaborating institution followed its own protocols to collect whole blood in K2EDTA tubes. For TCRbeta analysis, collaborators shipped samples as frozen whole blood, isolated PBMCs, or DNA extracted from either of those sample types. This clonotype originated in a man between 45 and 60 years old with acute or convalescent COVID-19. Material: peripheral blood. Recombination connected TRBV2 to TRBJ1-5; the D region possibly corresponds to TRBD1 (6 bases align). The DNA sequence is as follows: TGTGCCAGCACCCTACAGGGTTTGGATCAGCCCCAGCATTTT. Protein translation: CASTLQGLDQPQHF.